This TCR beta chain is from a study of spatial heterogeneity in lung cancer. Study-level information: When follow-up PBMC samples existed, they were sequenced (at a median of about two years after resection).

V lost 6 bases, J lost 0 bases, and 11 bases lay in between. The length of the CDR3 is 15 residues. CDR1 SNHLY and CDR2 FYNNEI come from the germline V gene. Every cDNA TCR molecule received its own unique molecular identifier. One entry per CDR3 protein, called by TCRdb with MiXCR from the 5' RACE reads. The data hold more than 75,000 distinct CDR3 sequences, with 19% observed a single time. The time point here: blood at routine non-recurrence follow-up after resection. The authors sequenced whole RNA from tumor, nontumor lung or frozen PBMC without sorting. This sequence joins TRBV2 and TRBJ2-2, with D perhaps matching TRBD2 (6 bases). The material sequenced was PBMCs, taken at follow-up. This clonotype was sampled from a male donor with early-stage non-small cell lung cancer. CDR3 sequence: CASRWGVTNTGELFF. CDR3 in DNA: TGTGCCAGCAGATGGGGGGTTACGAACACCGGGGAGCTGTTTTTT.